This TCR beta chain was observed in a study of cytomegalovirus exposure and HLA in healthy donors. PCR involved 60 Vbeta and 13 Jbeta primers. This table comes from immunoSEQ multiplex PCR, and its TCRdb copy is limited to in-frame clones, with some not included. The sample holds 90,000 to 120,000 clones, roughly 87% seen once. The sequenced sample consisted of PBMCs. This receptor was obtained from a young man in good health and CMV-seropositive.

The CDR3 DNA is TGTGCCAGCAGTTACCAGGGGGCCGCCGGGGAGCTGTTTTTT. Its translation: CASSYQGAAGELFF. The chain carries TRBV6-5 and TRBJ2-2; 8 bases are a match to TRBD1. With 2 bases clipped from V and 6 bases from J, the junction kept 2 bases outside the gene matches. CDR3 size: 14 residues. Germline lookup yields CDR1 MNHEY and CDR2 SVGAGI.